This T cell receptor (beta chain) was sequenced for a study of patients and donors after allogeneic stem cell transplantation. TCRdb itself ran the RT-PCR reads through MiXCR, one entry per CDR3 protein. The sample lists approximately 140,000 distinct CDR3 sequences, roughly two fifths occurring once. This clonotype has a count of ten or more. Germline V gene data show CDR1 as MNHEY and CDR2 as SVGAGI. V lost 0 bases, J lost 8 bases, and 10 bases lay in between. The CDR3 sequence is 14 residues long. The chain uses TRBV6-5 and TRBJ1-4; D remains ambiguous. The clonotype originates from a human donor who was either an allogeneic HSCT recipient or a stem cell or donor lymphocyte infusion donor (not recorded which). It is not recorded whose cells these are; they may come from a transplant donor. The sample taken for sequencing was blood, either unsorted or a sorted T cell fraction (not recorded which). In DNA, the CDR3 is TGTGCCAGCAGTTACTCGAGCAGAGACGAAAAACTGTTTTTT. It translates to CASSYSSRDEKLFF.